This record covers a single T cell receptor (beta chain). The sample is drawn from a study of T cell changes during pregnancy in multiple sclerosis. There are 14 residues in the CDR3. V was clipped by 5 bases and J by 6 bases; unmatched bases: 8. From germline, CDR1 is KGHSH and CDR2 LQKENI. Sequencing used immunoSEQ multiplex PCR; TCRdb keeps in-frame clones, though not all of them. The repertoire consists of tens of thousands of clones, with around 90% occurring once and the leading ten covering around 2%. The sequenced sample was peripheral blood, obtained in the first trimester of pregnancy. This TCR was sampled from a female donor in good health, enrolled as a control in a pregnancy study. This chain joins TRBV18 and TRBJ2-7, with TRBD1 matching 9 bases. The CDR3 DNA follows: TGTGCCAGCTCAGAGACAGGGGGGGATCGCGAGCAGTACTTC. Translated: CASSETGGDREQYF.